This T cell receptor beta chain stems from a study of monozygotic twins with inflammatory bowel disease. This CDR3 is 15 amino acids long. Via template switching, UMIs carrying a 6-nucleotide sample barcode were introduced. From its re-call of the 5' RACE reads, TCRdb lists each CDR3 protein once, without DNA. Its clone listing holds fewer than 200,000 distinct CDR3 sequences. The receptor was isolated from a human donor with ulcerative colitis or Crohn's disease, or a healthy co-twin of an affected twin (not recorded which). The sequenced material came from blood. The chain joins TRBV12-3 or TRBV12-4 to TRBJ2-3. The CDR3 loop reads CASTPLGARTDTQYF.